The 26 T cell receptor beta chains below come from one sample, sequenced in a study of yellow fever vaccine responses in identical twins. TCRdb analysed the RT-PCR reads with MiXCR anew, one entry per CDR3 protein. The sample comprises some 5,000 distinct CDR3 sequences, about nine tenths of which are singletons, and roughly 2% rests with the top ten. The sequencing used T cells from blood (PBMCs), unsorted or a sorted subset (not recorded which), collected before or after yellow fever vaccination (not recorded which). The receptors originated from a woman aged 18 to 35 who received the yellow fever vaccine.

This chain connects TRBV28 to TRBJ2-7; a weak D match, TRBD1 (6 bases). The CDR3 has 12 amino acids. CDR1 and CDR2 from the germline V gene are MDHEN and SYDVKM. V was shortened by 3 bases and J by 6 bases, with 9 bases between the two germline ends. The CDR3 bases are TGTGCCAGCAGTTTTGGGGGCCGCGAGCAGTACTTC. Translated: CASSFGGREQYF. The entire variable domain, with the rest obtained from reference TRBV28 and TRBJ2-7, is as follows: DVKVTQSSRYLVKRTGEKVFLECVQDMDHENMFWYRQDPGLGLRLIYFSYDVKMKEKGDIPEGYSVSREKKERFSLILESASTNQTSMYLCASSFGGREQYFGPGTRLTVT.

This chain uses TRBV29-1 with TRBJ2-5; 9 nucleotides agree with TRBD1. Germline V gene lookup returns CDR1 SQVTM and CDR2 ANQGSEA. The CDR3 consists of 14 residues. V was pared by 7 bases and J by 2 bases, with 8 bases of the junction left unmatched. CDR3 protein: CSAPQGAQQETQYF. Written as DNA, the CDR3 is TGCAGCGCTCCACAGGGGGCCCAGCAAGAGACCCAGTACTTC.

The V gene is TRBV2, the J gene TRBJ2-5, with 10 bases matching TRBD2. Looked up from germline, CDR1 is SNHLY and CDR2 is FYNNEI. V lost 5 bases, J lost 5 bases, and 8 bases stayed unmatched. The CDR3 extends over 15 amino acids. Here the CDR3 DNA reads TGTGCCAGCAGTCCAAGCGGGAGGGCCGGGGAGACCCAGTACTTC. It encodes CASSPSGRAGETQYF.

V is TRBV28 and J is TRBJ2-7; D might be TRBD1 or TRBD2, each matching 6 bases. CDR3 length: 15 residues. The germline V gene encodes CDR1 MDHEN and CDR2 SYDVKM. V gave up 7 bases and J gave up 5 bases, with 21 bases separating them. Here the CDR3 DNA reads TGTGCCAGCAATTTGGGGGGCGGACACTGGGACGAGCAGTACTTC. Its translation: CASNLGGGHWDEQYF.

This sequence joins TRBV4-1 and TRBJ1-1; 9 bases align to TRBD1. In germline, CDR1 is MGHRA, CDR2 YSYEKL. V shed 2 bases and J 7 bases; nucleotides not matched to a gene: 2. The CDR3 consists of 13 residues. The CDR3 protein is CASSQQTGGEAFF. For the CDR3, the DNA is TGCGCCAGCAGCCAACAGACAGGGGGTGAAGCTTTCTTT.

The chain joins TRBV15 to TRBJ2-2, with 12 bases lining up with TRBD2. J lost 6 bases, V lost 2 bases, and 1 base had no gene match. The germline V gene has CDR1 LNHNV and CDR2 YYDKDF (reference sequence). This CDR3 is built from 15 residues. In DNA form, the CDR3 reads TGTGCCACCAGCAGACTAGCGGGAGGGCCCGGGGAGCTGTTTTTT. Encoded protein: CATSRLAGGPGELFF.

CDR3 nucleotides: TGTGCCAGCATTAACCCACTAGCGCGACAAGAGACCCAGTACTTC. Amino acids: CASINPLARQETQYF. The chain is built from TRBV2 and TRBJ2-5; 7 bases agree with TRBD2. This CDR3 has 15 amino acids. CDR1 is SNHLY, CDR2 FYNNEI, per germline. V trimming: 7 bases; J trimming: 2 bases; junction bases outside the gene matches: 10.

V is TRBV10-3 and J is TRBJ2-1; D possibly corresponds to TRBD2 (6 bases). There are 12 residues in the CDR3. Per germline, CDR1 ENHRY and CDR2 SYGVKD. Deletions cut 11 bases from V and 0 bases from J, with 8 bases between. CDR3 amino acids: CALGGSYNEQFF. DNA of the CDR3: TGTGCCCTGGGGGGCTCCTACAATGAGCAGTTCTTC.

As DNA, the CDR3 is TGTGCCAGCAGTTTGAGGGGACTAGCAAGTGGGCAGTTCTTC. This gives the protein CASSLRGLASGQFF. This chain uses TRBV12-3 or TRBV12-4 with TRBJ2-1, with TRBD2 matching 9 bases. CDR3 length equals 14 residues. Germline trimming cut 3 bases from V and 12 bases from J; bases unmatched to any gene: 9.

The gene calls are TRBV29-1 and TRBJ1-4, with a tentative D call TRBD1 (5 bases). The CDR3 has 13 residues. Per germline, CDR1 SQVTM and CDR2 ANQGSEA. V was trimmed by 3 bases and J by 8 bases, leaving 13 bases between them. This CDR3 reads CSVEEGAREKLFF. The CDR3 DNA is TGCAGCGTTGAGGAAGGGGCTCGGGAAAAACTGTTTTTT. Variable domain in full (rest from reference TRBV29-1 and TRBJ1-4): SAVISQKPSRDICQRGTSLTIQCQVDSQVTMMFWYRQQPGQSLTLIATANQGSEATYESGFVIDKFPISRPNLTFSTLTVSNMSPEDSSIYLCSVEEGAREKLFFGSGTQLSVL.

This rearrangement joins TRBV6-1 to TRBJ1-2; tentative D call: TRBD1 (5 bases). Germline V gene lookup returns CDR1 MNHNS and CDR2 SASEGT. V shed 6 bases and J shed 6 bases, with 14 bases lying between them. CDR3 length equals 13 residues. The CDR3 bases are TGTGCCAGCAGGCCCGACAGCAGACATGGCTACACCTTC. This translates into CASRPDSRHGYTF.

The chain has TRBV11-1 and TRBJ2-2; the D gene could be TRBD1 or TRBD2 (5 bases each). The CDR3 has 13 amino acids. V was trimmed by 2 bases and J by 6 bases, leaving 7 bases between them. Germline CDR1 is SGHAT and CDR2 is FQDESV (reference sequence). CDR3 in DNA: TGTGCCAGCAGCTTACCGGGACCCGGGGAGCTGTTTTTT. Its translation: CASSLPGPGELFF. Full variable domain (rest looked up from reference TRBV11-1 and TRBJ2-2): EAEVAQSPRYKITEKSQAVAFWCDPISGHATLYWYRQILGQGPELLVQFQDESVVDDSQLPKDRFSAERLKGVDSTLKIQPAELGDSAMYLCASSLPGPGELFFGEGSRLTVL.

This clonotype occurred once. The CDR3 here is CATNKVSAYEQYF. CDR3 nucleotide sequence: TGTGCCACCAACAAAGTGAGTGCCTACGAGCAGTACTTC. The gene calls are TRBV11-1 and TRBJ2-7; the D is unclear. CDR3 length equals 13 residues. Germline V gives CDR1 SGHAT, CDR2 FQDESV (reference sequence). Between the trimmed V and J ends, which lost 10 bases and 2 bases, there was a span of 15 bases.

The chain is built from TRBV30 and TRBJ2-2; D remains unclear. The CDR3 totals 17 residues. V shed 2 bases and J shed 4 bases, with 20 bases lying between them. The V gene's germline CDR1 is GTSNPN and CDR2 SVGIG (reference sequence). In DNA form, the CDR3 reads TGTGCCTGGAGTCCACCCAGGCCCGACTTGACCACCGGGGAGCTGTTTTTT. Its translation is CAWSPPRPDLTTGELFF.

V is TRBV29-1 and J is TRBJ2-3; D is unclear. The CDR3 length is 12 residues. Germline CDR1 SQVTM, CDR2 ANQGSEA. Trimming removed 3 bases at V and 0 bases at J, with 4 bases between. CDR3 loop: CSVDTSTDTQYF. Written as DNA, the CDR3 is TGCAGCGTTGATACTAGCACAGATACGCAGTATTTT.

This chain uses TRBV11-1 with TRBJ2-7; D remains ambiguous. CDR3 length: 13 amino acids. Trimming took 1 base from V and 3 from J, leaving 7 bases between them. Germline V gene lookup returns CDR1 SGHAT and CDR2 FQDESV (reference sequence). CDR3 nucleotide sequence: TGTGCCAGCAGCTTAGGGGTTTTCTACGAGCAGTACTTC. It translates to CASSLGVFYEQYF.

This rearrangement joins TRBV11-3 to TRBJ2-7, with 8 positions matching TRBD1. V lost 1 base, J lost 5 bases, and 13 bases stayed unmatched. The CDR3 length is 17 residues. CDR1 and CDR2 (germline): SGHNT, YENEEA. The CDR3 spells CASSLGNGQGGWDEQYF. CDR3 coding DNA: TGTGCCAGCAGCTTAGGCAATGGACAGGGAGGATGGGACGAGCAGTACTTC.

The chain has TRBV29-1 and TRBJ2-7, with 13 positions matching TRBD2. Trimming cost V 3 bases and J 4 bases; bases outside gene matches: 0. This CDR3 contains 13 residues. Germline CDR1 and CDR2: SQVTM and ANQGSEA. CDR3 sequence reads: CSVEGLAGYEQYF. CDR3 in DNA: TGCAGCGTTGAGGGACTAGCGGGATACGAGCAGTACTTC.

The CDR3 nucleotides read TGTGCCAGCAGCCATTCTATACGGGACCGCTACACCTTC. Translating it yields CASSHSIRDRYTF. The chain joins TRBV16 to TRBJ1-2; maybe TRBD1 (5 bases). V lost 3 bases to trimming and J lost 9 bases, with 14 bases between them. Germline CDR1 is KGHSY and CDR2 is FQNENV. The length of the CDR3 is 13 residues.

The chain carries TRBV28 and TRBJ2-7; D may be TRBD1 or TRBD2 (5 bases each). Between the trimmed V and J ends, which lost 6 bases and 6 bases, there was a span of 18 bases. Germline loops: CDR1 MDHEN, CDR2 SYDVKM. The CDR3 length is 14 residues. Here the CDR3 DNA reads TGTGCCAGCAGACCCGTGGGACCTACAATCGAGCAGTACTTC. This gives the protein CASRPVGPTIEQYF.

J is TRBJ2-3 and V is TRBV11-2; D perhaps matches TRBD2 (6 bases). Germline V CDR1 and CDR2: SGHAT, FQNNGV. This CDR3 has 14 residues. Trimming shortened V by 3 bases and J by 1 base, and 8 bases separated the two germline ends. The CDR3 DNA is TGTGCCAGCAGCTTGGGACTGCGCACAGATACGCAGTATTTT. It yields the protein CASSLGLRTDTQYF.

V is TRBV28 and J is TRBJ2-5; TRBD1 might be the D (5 bases). Looked up from germline, CDR1 is MDHEN and CDR2 is SYDVKM. Trimming took 5 bases from V and 5 from J, leaving 15 bases between them. The CDR3 spans 14 residues. The CDR3 here is CASSLEGVRETQYF. CDR3 nucleotides: TGTGCCAGCAGTCTCGAAGGGGTTCGGGAGACCCAGTACTTC.

The CDR3 nucleotides are TGCGCCAGCAGTGCTGGGACATATGGCTACACCTTC. Translated, it gives CASSAGTYGYTF. The chain recombines TRBV10-1 with TRBJ1-2; D perhaps matches TRBD1 (6 bases). V gave up 4 bases and J gave up 5 bases, with 8 bases separating them. The CDR3 length is 12 residues. Germline CDR1 is WNHNN and CDR2 is SYGVQD (reference sequence).

The chain is built from TRBV10-1 and TRBJ1-5; unclear D gene. The germline CDR1 and CDR2 sequences are WNHNN and SYGVQD (reference sequence). The CDR3 is made up of 14 amino acids. With 4 bases removed from V and 0 bases from J, the gap between germline ends came to 7 bases. The CDR3 DNA reads TGCGCCAGCAGTGCCTTCTATAGCAATCAGCCCCAGCATTTT. Its protein is CASSAFYSNQPQHF.

This clonotype was seen more than once but under ten times. This chain connects TRBV20-1 to TRBJ1-1; TRBD1 might be the D (5 bases). V gave up 4 bases and J gave up 5 bases, with 11 bases separating them. The CDR3 has 12 residues. The germline V gene has CDR1 DFQATT and CDR2 SNEGSKA (reference sequence). In DNA form, the CDR3 reads TGCAGTGCTAATCAGGGAGGGACTGAAGCTTTCTTT. It encodes CSANQGGTEAFF.

V usage is TRBV29-1 and J usage is TRBJ2-7; 10 bases agree with TRBD1. The CDR3 totals 14 residues. The V gene's germline CDR1 is SQVTM and CDR2 ANQGSEA. The trim removed 6 bases at V and 4 bases at J, leaving 9 bases unmatched. The CDR3 nucleotides are TGCAGCGTCGAGGGACAGGGGACAGATTACGAGCAGTACTTC. Translating gives CSVEGQGTDYEQYF.